The clone carrying this TCR beta chain was recorded at least ten times. Its antigen is not known. This specimen comes from a study of regulatory T cells in long-lasting Graves disease. Findings and caveats of the study: More public clonotypes were shared by persistent patients (2,741) than by new patients (roughly 870).

CDR3 length: 12 amino acids. CDR1 KGHSH and CDR2 LQKENI come from the germline V gene. Trimming took 8 bases from V and 0 from J, leaving 7 bases between them. Combining iRepertoire HTBI primers with Arm-PCR of CDR3 regions, the authors built TCR beta libraries. TCRdb ran MiXCR on the multiplex PCR reads and lists one entry per CDR3 protein. The sample carries some 350,000 distinct CDR3 sequences, 15% to 20% recorded once. Time point reported: newly diagnosed GD, antithyroid drugs for less than 3 months. Generation of the TCR library employed RNA extracted from PBMCs. This sample was also put to use in a study of T cells in Graves' hyperthyroidism and ophthalmopathy. This second study notes: Diagnoses rested on clinical symptoms, serum thyroxine and TRAb, thyroid ultrasound and orbital computed tomography. In the first-round RT-PCR of the TCR CDR3, the HTBI primer set was used.

The sequences come from peripheral blood mononuclear cells (PBMCs), collected at new diagnosis, from a patient treated with antithyroid drugs. The source is a young woman with Graves disease. This sequence joins TRBV18 and TRBJ1-1; D remains ambiguous. CDR3 protein: CASQEMNTEAFF. In DNA form, the CDR3 reads TGTGCCAGCCAAGAGATGAACACTGAAGCTTTCTTT.